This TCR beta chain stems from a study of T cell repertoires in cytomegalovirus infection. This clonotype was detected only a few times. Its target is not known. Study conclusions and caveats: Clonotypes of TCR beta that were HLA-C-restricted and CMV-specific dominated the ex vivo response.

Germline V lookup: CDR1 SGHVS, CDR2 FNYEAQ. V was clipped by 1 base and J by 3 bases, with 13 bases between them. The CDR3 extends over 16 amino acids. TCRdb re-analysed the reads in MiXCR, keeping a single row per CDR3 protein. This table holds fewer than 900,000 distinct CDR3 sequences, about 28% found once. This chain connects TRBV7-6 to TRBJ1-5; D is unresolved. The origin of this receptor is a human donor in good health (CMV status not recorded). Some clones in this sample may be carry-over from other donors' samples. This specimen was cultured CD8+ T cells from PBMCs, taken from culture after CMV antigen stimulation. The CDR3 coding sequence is TGTGCCAGCAGCTTAGAAGAGGGCCCTTTCAATCAGCCCCAGCATTTT. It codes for CASSLEEGPFNQPQHF. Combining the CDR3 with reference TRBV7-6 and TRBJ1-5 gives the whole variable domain GAGVSQSPRYKVTKRGQDVALRCDPISGHVSLYWYRQALGQGPEFLTYFNYEAQQDKSGLPNDRFSAERPEGSISTLTIQRTEQRDSAMYRCASSLEEGPFNQPQHFGDGTRLSIL.